The sequence of this T cell receptor (beta chain) was determined in a study of shared clonotypes between healthy human individuals. Broader study findings: Generation of non-shared clonotypes was less probable than generation of clonotypes shared by all four donors.

CDR3 length: 16 amino acids. The germline CDR1 and CDR2 sequences are SGHTA and FQGTGA. V shed 4 bases, J shed 2 bases, and the junction held 2 bases outside the gene matches. In replicate PCRs of sorted subsets, 150 to 200 ng DNA, about 29,000 T cell genomes, was used. Measured with immunoSEQ multiplex PCR; TCRdb has only the in-frame clones, and not every one. Here the sample spans roughly 570,000 clones, about 98% being singletons. Comments on this clone: Its specificity is not known.

The naive CD8 fraction comprised CD45RO-negative cells positively selected for CCR7 and excluded terminally differentiated effector memory CD45RA+ cells. Healthy HIV-negative adults with no recent acute infections or vaccinations were recruited as donors. V gene TRBV7-3 combines with J gene TRBJ2-1; TRBD2 aligns across 13 bases. The sample taken for sequencing was naive CD8+ T cells sorted from blood. The clonotype was recovered from a man aged 25 to 40 in good health. The CDR3 reads CASSSLAGGAYNEQFF. CDR3 nucleotide sequence: TGTGCCAGCAGCTCACTAGCGGGAGGGGCCTACAATGAGCAGTTCTTC. The variable domain in full, with the rest retrieved from reference TRBV7-3 and TRBJ2-1, is GAGVSQTPSNKVTEKGKYVELRCDPISGHTALYWYRQSLGQGPEFLIYFQGTGAADDSGLPNDRFFAVRPEGSVSTLKIQRTERGDSAVYLCASSSLAGGAYNEQFFGPGTRLTVL.